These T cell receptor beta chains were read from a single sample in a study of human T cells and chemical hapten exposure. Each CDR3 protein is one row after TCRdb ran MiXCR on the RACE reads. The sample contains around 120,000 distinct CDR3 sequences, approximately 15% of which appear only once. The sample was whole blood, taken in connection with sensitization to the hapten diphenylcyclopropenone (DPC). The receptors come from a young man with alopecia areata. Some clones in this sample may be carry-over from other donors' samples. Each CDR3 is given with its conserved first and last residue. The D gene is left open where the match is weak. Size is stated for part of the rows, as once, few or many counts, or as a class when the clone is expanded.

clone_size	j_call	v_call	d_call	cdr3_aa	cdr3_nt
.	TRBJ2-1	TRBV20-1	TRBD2	CSAAGGSSYNEQFF	TGCAGTGCTGCGGGGGGGAGCTCCTACAATGAGCAGTTCTTC
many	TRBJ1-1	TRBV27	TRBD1	CASSSIRDSLASMNTEAFF	TGTGCCAGCAGTTCGATCAGGGACAGTCTGGCTAGCATGAACACTGAAGCTTTCTTT
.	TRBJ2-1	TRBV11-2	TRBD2	CASSLGAGTRLRGQFF	TGTGCCAGCAGCTTAGGGGCCGGGACTAGACTTCGGGGGCAGTTCTTC
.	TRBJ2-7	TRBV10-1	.	CASSESPAGRYEQYF	TGCGCCAGCAGTGAGTCCCCCGCAGGAAGGTACGAGCAGTACTTC
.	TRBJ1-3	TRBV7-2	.	CASSLSGLSGNTIYF	TGTGCCAGCAGCTTATCAGGACTCTCTGGAAACACCATATATTTT
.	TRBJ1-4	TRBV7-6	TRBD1	CASSPRTGINEKLFF	TGTGCCAGCAGCCCCCGGACAGGGATTAACGAAAAACTGTTTTTT
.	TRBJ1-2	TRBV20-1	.	CSASREAGYGYTF	TGCAGTGCTAGTAGGGAGGCGGGCTATGGCTACACCTTC
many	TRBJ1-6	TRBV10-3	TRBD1	CAISEAQGVESPLHF	TGTGCCATCAGTGAGGCCCAGGGGGTTGAGTCACCCCTCCACTTT
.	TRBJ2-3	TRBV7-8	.	CASSFPEGVTDTQYF	TGTGCCAGCAGCTTTCCGGAAGGGGTCACAGATACGCAGTATTTT
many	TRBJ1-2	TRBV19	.	CASSISGTGNYGYTF	TGTGCCAGTAGTATTTCCGGGACGGGTAACTATGGCTACACCTTC
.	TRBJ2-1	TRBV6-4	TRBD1	CASSKDREGYNEQFF	TGTGCCAGCAGCAAGGACAGGGAAGGTTACAATGAGCAGTTCTTC
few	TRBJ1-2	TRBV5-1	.	CASSSGDSPYGYTF	TGCGCCAGCAGCTCTGGGGACTCCCCTTATGGCTACACCTTC
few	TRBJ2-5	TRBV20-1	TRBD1	CSATLDRGPETQYF	TGCAGTGCTACCTTGGACAGGGGGCCAGAGACCCAGTACTTC
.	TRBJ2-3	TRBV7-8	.	CASSSRPERPDTQYF	TGTGCCAGCAGCTCTCGACCCGAACGGCCAGATACGCAGTATTTT
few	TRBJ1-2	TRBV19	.	CASSILSGRIGYTF	TGTGCCAGTAGTATCCTCTCAGGACGGATAGGCTACACCTTC
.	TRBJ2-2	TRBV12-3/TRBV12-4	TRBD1	CASSFDRVSGELFF	TGTGCCAGCAGTTTTGACAGGGTTTCCGGGGAGCTGTTTTTT
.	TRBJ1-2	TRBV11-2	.	CASSLGGRGGHHTF	TGTGCCAGCAGCTTAGGGGGACGGGGAGGCCACCACACCTTC
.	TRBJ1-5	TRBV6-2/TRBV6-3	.	CASSAGTTAGTQHF	TGTGCCAGCAGTGCCGGGACCACCGCCGGTACCCAGCATTTT
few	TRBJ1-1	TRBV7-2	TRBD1	CASSSKDRLNTEAFF	TGTGCCAGCAGCTCGAAGGACAGGCTGAACACTGAAGCTTTCTTT
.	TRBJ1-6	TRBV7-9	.	CASSLGGLNSPLHF	TGTGCCAGCAGCTTAGGGGGCTTGAATTCACCCCTCCACTTT